A single sample is the source of the 30 T cell receptor beta chains below, sequenced in a study of response to subunit inactivated influenza vaccine. TCRdb reprocessed the RT-PCR reads with MiXCR, giving one entry per CDR3 protein. The sample includes 610,000 or so distinct CDR3 sequences, 12% to 15% of them seen just once. The sample here was PBMCs from blood, taken roughly 12 days after vaccination. The receptors stem from a man aged 45-65 years who received an inactivated influenza vaccine.

A remark on this clonotype: A read error may account for a junction end that differs from germline. V usage is TRBV9 and J usage is TRBJ2-3, with 10 bases identical to TRBD2. Germline V gene lookup returns CDR1 SGDLS and CDR2 YYNGEE. CDR3 length equals 15 residues. The DNA for the CDR3 is TGTGCCAGCTGCGTAGCGGGGGGACGCACAGATACGCAGTATTTT. This sequence encodes CASCVAGGRTDTQYF.

The chain links TRBV10-3 to TRBJ2-7; perhaps TRBD2 as D (5 bases). Germline V gives CDR1 ENHRY, CDR2 SYGVKD. The CDR3 totals 11 residues. Trimming shortened V by 6 bases and J by 6 bases, and 9 bases separated the two germline ends. In nucleotides, the CDR3 is TGTGCCATCAGGGAGGATGGCGAGCAGTACTTC. Residues: CAIREDGEQYF.

This clonotype was seen a handful of times. The rearrangement links TRBV7-2 to TRBJ2-3, with 8 bases lining up with TRBD2. The CDR3 extends over 18 amino acids. Trimming removed 2 bases from V and 5 bases from J; junction bases left unmatched: 15. Germline loops: CDR1 SGHTA, CDR2 FQGNSA. The CDR3, as DNA: TGTGCCAGCAGCTTATCGGTTACTTCGGGGGGGCGTTTAGATACGCAGTATTTT. It codes for CASSLSVTSGGRLDTQYF.

This clonotype was observed a few times. The rearrangement links TRBV7-9 to TRBJ2-1, with 7 nucleotides matching TRBD2. Germline-derived CDR1 and CDR2 are SEHNR and FQNEAQ (reference sequence). This CDR3 contains 15 residues. V trimming: 5 bases; J trimming: 6 bases; junction bases outside the gene matches: 10. The CDR3 region has the DNA TGTGCCAGCAGCCCGCCTAGCGGCTCCCTCAATGAGCAGTTCTTC. Its translation: CASSPPSGSLNEQFF.

The V gene is TRBV6-2 or TRBV6-3, the J gene TRBJ2-7; D not certain. The CDR3 is made up of 11 amino acids. Germline-derived CDR1 and CDR2 are MNHEY and SVGEGT. V was shortened by 8 bases and J by 3 bases, with 8 bases between the two germline ends. In DNA form, the CDR3 reads TGTGCCAGCGGAGAGCGCTACGAGCAGTACTTC. Amino acids: CASGERYEQYF.

CDR3 in DNA: TGCGCCAGCAGCCGCTTTGGGGTCCCCCGACCGGGCCCTAGGGGCACAGATACGCAGTATTTT. Its translation is CASSRFGVPRPGPRGTDTQYF. The chain carries TRBV5-1 and TRBJ2-3; D call uncertain. The CDR3 extends over 21 amino acids. The V gene lost 4 bases and the J gene lost 1 base, with 31 bases spanning the gap. CDR1 and CDR2 from the germline V gene are SGHRS and YFSETQ.

In this sample, this clonotype turned up many times. The rearrangement links TRBV12-3 or TRBV12-4 to TRBJ2-7, with a possible D match to TRBD1 (5 bases). CDR3 size: 15 residues. V was shortened by 1 base and J by 0 bases, with 10 bases between the two germline ends. The chain's CDR3 is CASSLGQLSSYEQYF. DNA for the CDR3: TGTGCCAGCAGTTTAGGACAGTTAAGCTCCTACGAGCAGTACTTC.

This clonotype has only a few counts. The chain recombines TRBV5-6 with TRBJ1-1; the D gene is possibly TRBD1 (5 bases). Per the germline V gene, CDR1 is SGHDT and CDR2 is YYEEEE. Trimming removed 9 bases at V and 5 bases at J, with 17 bases between. The CDR3 sequence is 13 residues long. DNA of the CDR3: TGTGCCACCAACATAGGGGCCGGGACTGAAGCTTTCTTT. As protein: CATNIGAGTEAFF.

The sample holds a few counts of this clonotype. This chain links TRBV29-1 with TRBJ1-5; D might be TRBD1 (5 bases). Germline assignment: CDR1 SQVTM and CDR2 ANQGSEA. CDR3 size: 14 residues. V was trimmed by 6 bases and J by 1 base, leaving 13 bases between them. In DNA form, the CDR3 reads TGCAGCGTCGCCGGGCAGGGAAGCAATCAGCCCCAGCATTTT. As protein: CSVAGQGSNQPQHF.

The rearrangement uses TRBV20-1 and TRBJ2-7, with no clear D. The CDR3 has 14 amino acids. The V and J ends lost 3 bases and 6 bases respectively, with 18 bases between them. The germline V gene has CDR1 DFQATT and CDR2 SNEGSKA (reference sequence). This chain's CDR3 is CSARISSLYSEQYF. CDR3 in DNA: TGCAGTGCTAGGATCTCCTCCTTGTATAGCGAGCAGTACTTC.

The chain couples TRBV19 to TRBJ1-1; a possible D gene is TRBD1 (6 bases). V gave up 4 bases and J gave up 4 bases, with 10 bases separating them. This CDR3 has 13 amino acids. Germline assignment: CDR1 LNHDA and CDR2 SQIVND (reference sequence). CDR3 amino acids: CASSTTGITEAFF. CDR3 DNA sequence: TGTGCCAGTAGTACAACAGGGATCACTGAAGCTTTCTTT.

This chain joins TRBV4-1 and TRBJ2-7; D gene ambiguous. V was trimmed by 0 bases and J by 2 bases, leaving 5 bases between them. The germline gives CDR1 MGHRA, CDR2 YSYEKL. This CDR3 comprises 13 residues. CDR3 DNA sequence: TGCGCCAGCAGCCAAGAGCAGGCCTACGAGCAGTACTTC. Its translation is CASSQEQAYEQYF.

As regards this clonotype: One junction end disagrees with the germline gene, perhaps due to a read error. CDR3 DNA: TGTGCCAGCAGCTTAGGTGGTGGGTGGGCTAGCGGGAGAGCAGAGACGCAGTATTTT. The encoded protein is CASSLGGGWASGRAETQYF. The rearrangement uses TRBV11-2 and TRBJ2-3; 10 positions agree with TRBD2. CDR3 length equals 19 residues. Germline V lookup: CDR1 SGHAT, CDR2 FQNNGV.

This clonotype was seen a handful of times. The V gene is TRBV2, the J gene TRBJ2-7; no firm D call. CDR3 length equals 13 residues. Trimming took 5 bases from V and 4 from J, leaving 12 bases between them. The germline CDR1 and CDR2 sequences are SNHLY and FYNNEI. The DNA of the CDR3 is TGTGCCAGCAGTAACGTTGTGGAATACGAGCAGTACTTC. Residues: CASSNVVEYEQYF.

This clonotype was counted between two and nine times. This chain links TRBV6-1 with TRBJ2-1; 13 nucleotides align to TRBD2. Unmatched junction bases numbered 6, after V lost 4 bases and J lost 6 bases. The CDR3 is 16 amino acids. Germline-derived CDR1 and CDR2 are MNHNS and SASEGT. The CDR3 is CASSVTSGGALNEQFF. Written as DNA, the CDR3 is TGTGCCAGCAGTGTCACTAGCGGGGGGGCTCTCAATGAGCAGTTCTTC.

This clonotype was seen a handful of times. The CDR3 DNA follows: TGCGCCAGCAGCTTGGTCGCTCAGGGTGACTACGAGCAGTACTTC. Translation gives CASSLVAQGDYEQYF. V usage is TRBV5-1 and J usage is TRBJ2-7; tentative D call: TRBD1 (5 bases). Trimming shortened V by 0 bases and J by 3 bases, and 13 bases separated the two germline ends. Germline values: CDR1 SGHRS, CDR2 YFSETQ. The CDR3 spans 15 residues.

This clonotype has more than one count but fewer than ten. The chain recombines TRBV11-2 with TRBJ2-1, with TRBD2 as a possible D gene (6 bases). The germline gives CDR1 SGHAT, CDR2 FQNNGV. Trimming stripped 5 bases from V and 0 bases from J, with 14 bases between. CDR3 length equals 16 residues. The CDR3 region is CASSPGSLSSYNEQFF. The CDR3 region has the DNA TGTGCCAGCAGCCCCGGGAGTCTCAGCTCCTACAATGAGCAGTTCTTC.

V gene TRBV27 combines with J gene TRBJ1-3; 9 bases agree with TRBD1. V lost 5 bases to trimming and J lost 0 bases; unmatched junction nucleotides: 8. The CDR3 is made up of 17 amino acids. Per germline, CDR1 MNHEY and CDR2 SMNVEV (reference sequence). The CDR3 spells CASSPGTGSFSGNTIYF. CDR3 nucleotides: TGTGCCAGCAGTCCCGGGACAGGGAGTTTCTCTGGAAACACCATATATTTT.

This clonotype was seen a few times. The V gene is TRBV4-1, the J gene TRBJ2-1, with 7 bases that match TRBD2. The CDR3 length is 16 residues. The germline CDR1 and CDR2 sequences are MGHRA and YSYEKL. J gave up 8 bases and V 1 base, and 11 bases lay outside the gene matches. The CDR3 DNA follows: TGCGCCAGCAGCCAAGTGTACAGATTGGGGGGGGATGAGCAGTTCTTC. Its protein is CASSQVYRLGGDEQFF.

This clonotype was recorded a few times. The V call is TRBV20-1, the J call TRBJ2-5; D unresolved. CDR1 DFQATT and CDR2 SNEGSKA come from the germline V gene (reference sequence). The CDR3 has 13 amino acids. Trimming took 1 base from V and 2 from J, leaving 8 bases between them. The CDR3 region has the DNA TGCAGTGCTAGAGCTCCAGATCAAGAGACCCAGTACTTC. Amino acids: CSARAPDQETQYF.

This clonotype was seen a handful of times. The V and J genes are TRBV20-1 and TRBJ1-1; TRBD1 is a possible D gene (6 bases). V was clipped by 6 bases and J by 5 bases, with 16 bases between them. The germline gives CDR1 DFQATT, CDR2 SNEGSKA (reference sequence). The CDR3 runs to 13 residues. Here the CDR3 DNA reads TGCAGTGCGACACAGGGAAGGGGAACTGAAGCTTTCTTT. Translation gives CSATQGRGTEAFF.

The gene calls are TRBV5-1 and TRBJ1-2, with 9 bases matching TRBD1. The CDR3 extends over 14 amino acids. Germline V gene data show CDR1 as SGHRS and CDR2 as YFSETQ. Trimming took 4 bases from V and 4 from J; bases not matched to a gene: 5. The CDR3 is CASSTGTGIYGYTF. Written as DNA, the CDR3 is TGCGCCAGCAGCACCGGGACAGGGATCTATGGCTACACCTTC. The variable domain in full, with the rest retrieved from reference TRBV5-1 and TRBJ1-2, is KAGVTQTPRYLIKTRGQQVTLSCSPISGHRSVSWYQQTPGQGLQFLFEYFSETQRNKGNFPGRFSGRQFSNSRSEMNVSTLELGDSALYLCASSTGTGIYGYTFGSGTRLTVV.

This chain uses TRBV6-1 with TRBJ2-1; the match to TRBD2 covers 9 bases. The CDR3 is 16 residues long. J gave up 4 bases and V 8 bases, and 12 bases lay outside the gene matches. Germline V gives CDR1 MNHNS, CDR2 SASEGT. The CDR3 spells CASAVSGRISYNEQFF. The CDR3, as DNA: TGTGCCAGCGCGGTTAGCGGGAGAATTTCTTACAATGAGCAGTTCTTC.

This clonotype was seen more than once but under ten times. This chain connects TRBV7-8 to TRBJ2-7; weak D call: TRBD2 (6 bases). Germline lookup yields CDR1 SGHVS and CDR2 FQNEAQ. V dropped 1 base and J dropped 0 bases, with 10 bases sitting between them. The CDR3 runs 15 residues. DNA of the CDR3: TGTGCCAGCAGCTTAGATCGGGAGAGCTCCTACGAGCAGTACTTC. It encodes CASSLDRESSYEQYF.

This clonotype was observed a few times. One junction end disagrees with the germline gene, perhaps due to a read error. The CDR3: CASSLVGGYDEQFF. The CDR3 nucleotides are TGTGCCAGCAGCTTAGTAGGGGGCTACGATGAGCAGTTCTTC. This chain links TRBV7-2 with TRBJ2-1; 7 nucleotides align to TRBD1. Germline-derived CDR1 and CDR2 are SGHTA and FQGNSA. This CDR3 has 14 residues.

The chain has TRBV20-1 and TRBJ2-1; 12 bases fit TRBD2. The CDR3 loop spans 17 amino acids. In germline, CDR1 is DFQATT, CDR2 SNEGSKA (reference sequence). J gave up 9 bases and V 1 base, and 13 bases lay outside the gene matches. The CDR3 here is CSARGFETSGSLREQFF. In nucleotides, the CDR3 is TGCAGTGCTAGAGGTTTTGAGACTAGCGGGAGTTTACGTGAGCAGTTCTTC.

This clonotype was seen a handful of times. The chain couples TRBV5-6 to TRBJ2-7, with TRBD1 matching over 7 bases. This CDR3 contains 15 residues. Looked up from germline, CDR1 is SGHDT and CDR2 is YYEEEE. The V segment lost 5 bases and the J segment 5 bases; nucleotides outside the gene matches: 13. CDR3 region: CASSSQQGFDHEQYF. The CDR3 DNA follows: TGTGCCAGCAGTTCACAACAGGGGTTCGACCACGAGCAGTACTTC.

The chain carries TRBV6-1 and TRBJ2-7, with 8 nucleotides matching TRBD1. Trimming removed 6 bases from V and 0 bases from J; junction bases left unmatched: 7. The CDR3 totals 15 residues. From germline, CDR1 is MNHNS and CDR2 SASEGT. CDR3 in amino acids: CASRELGQVSYEQYF. CDR3 sequence (DNA): TGTGCCAGCAGGGAACTGGGACAGGTCTCCTACGAGCAGTACTTC.

CDR3 region: CASSLLSRTGTGEQYF. As DNA, the CDR3 is TGTGCCAGCAGCCTACTATCCAGGACAGGTACGGGGGAGCAGTACTTC. The genes are TRBV7-2 and TRBJ2-7, with 7 bases fitting TRBD1. This CDR3 comprises 16 residues. Germline V gives CDR1 SGHTA, CDR2 FQGNSA. V trimming: 5 bases; J trimming: 7 bases; junction bases outside the gene matches: 17.

This clonotype has a handful of counts. The gene calls are TRBV6-2 or TRBV6-3 and TRBJ1-5, with D perhaps matching TRBD1 (5 bases). Trimming removed 5 bases from V and 2 bases from J, with 10 bases in between. This CDR3 region has 14 residues. Germline CDR1 is MNHEY and CDR2 is SVGEGT. The CDR3 loop reads CASSNGGGNQPQHF. The CDR3, as DNA: TGTGCCAGCAGTAATGGGGGTGGCAATCAGCCCCAGCATTTT.